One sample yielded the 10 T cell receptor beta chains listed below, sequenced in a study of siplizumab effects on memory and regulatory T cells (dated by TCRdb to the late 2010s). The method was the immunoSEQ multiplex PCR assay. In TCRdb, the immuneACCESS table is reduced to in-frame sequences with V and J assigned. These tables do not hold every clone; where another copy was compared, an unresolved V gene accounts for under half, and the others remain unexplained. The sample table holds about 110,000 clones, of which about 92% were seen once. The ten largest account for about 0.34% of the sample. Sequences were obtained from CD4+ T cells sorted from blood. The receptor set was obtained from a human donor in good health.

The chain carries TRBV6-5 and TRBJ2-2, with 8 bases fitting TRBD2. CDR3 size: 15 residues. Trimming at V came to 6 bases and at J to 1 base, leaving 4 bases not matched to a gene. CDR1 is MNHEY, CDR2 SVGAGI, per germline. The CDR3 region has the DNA TGTGCCAGCAGCCGGACTAGCCGGAACACCGGGGAGCTGTTTTTT. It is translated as CASSRTSRNTGELFF.

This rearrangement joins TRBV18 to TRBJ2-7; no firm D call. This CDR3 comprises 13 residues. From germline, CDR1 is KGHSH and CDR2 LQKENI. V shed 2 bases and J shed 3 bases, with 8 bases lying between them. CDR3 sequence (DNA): TGTGCCAGCTCACCATCAGCAGGCTACGAGCAGTACTTC. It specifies CASSPSAGYEQYF.

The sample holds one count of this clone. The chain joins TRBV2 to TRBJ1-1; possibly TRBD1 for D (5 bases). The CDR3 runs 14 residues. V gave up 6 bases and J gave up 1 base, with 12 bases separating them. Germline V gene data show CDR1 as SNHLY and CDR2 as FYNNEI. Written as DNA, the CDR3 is TGTGCCAGCAGGGATTGGCAGGGGAACACTGAAGCTTTCTTT. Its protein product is CASRDWQGNTEAFF.

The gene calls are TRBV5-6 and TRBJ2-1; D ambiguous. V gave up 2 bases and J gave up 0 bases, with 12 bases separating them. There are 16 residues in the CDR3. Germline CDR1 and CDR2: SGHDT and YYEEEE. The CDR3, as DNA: TGTGCCAGCAGCTTCGTCGGTGCGGACTCCTACAATGAGCAGTTCTTC. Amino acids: CASSFVGADSYNEQFF. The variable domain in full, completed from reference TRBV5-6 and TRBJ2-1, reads DAGVTQSPTHLIKTRGQQVTLRCSPKSGHDTVSWYQQALGQGPQFIFQYYEEEERQRGNFPDRFSGHQFPNYSSELNVNALLLGDSALYLCASSFVGADSYNEQFFGPGTRLTVL.

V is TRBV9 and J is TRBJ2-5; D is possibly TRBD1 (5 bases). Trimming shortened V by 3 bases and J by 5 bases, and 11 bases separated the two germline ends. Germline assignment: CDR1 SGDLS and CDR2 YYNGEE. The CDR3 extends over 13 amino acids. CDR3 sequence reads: CASSAQGFETQYF. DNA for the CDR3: TGTGCCAGCAGCGCCCAGGGTTTCGAGACCCAGTACTTC. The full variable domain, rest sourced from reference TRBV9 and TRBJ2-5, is DSGVTQTPKHLITATGQRVTLRCSPRSGDLSVYWYQQSLDQGLQFLIQYYNGEERAKGNILERFSAQQFPDLHSELNLSSLELGDSALYFCASSAQGFETQYFGPGTRLLVL.

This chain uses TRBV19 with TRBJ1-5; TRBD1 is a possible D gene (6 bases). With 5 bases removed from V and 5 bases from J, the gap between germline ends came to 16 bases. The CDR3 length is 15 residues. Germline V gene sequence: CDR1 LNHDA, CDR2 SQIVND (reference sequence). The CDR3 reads CASSLLDRPHQPQHF. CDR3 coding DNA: TGTGCCAGTAGTCTCCTTGACAGGCCGCATCAGCCCCAGCATTTT.

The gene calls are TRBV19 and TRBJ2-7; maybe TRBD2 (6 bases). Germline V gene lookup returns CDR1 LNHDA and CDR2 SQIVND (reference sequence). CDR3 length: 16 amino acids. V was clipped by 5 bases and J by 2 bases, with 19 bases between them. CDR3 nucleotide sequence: TGTGCCAGTAGTGCTGGAACTAGCAGGGATCCCTACGAGCAGTACTTC. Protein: CASSAGTSRDPYEQYF.

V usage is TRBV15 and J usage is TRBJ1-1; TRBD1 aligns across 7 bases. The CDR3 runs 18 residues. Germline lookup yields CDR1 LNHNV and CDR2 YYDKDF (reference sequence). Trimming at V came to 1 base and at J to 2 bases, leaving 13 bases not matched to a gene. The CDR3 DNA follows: TGTGCCACCAGCAGAGGTTGGTCCGGGGAAGGGGGCAACACTGAAGCTTTCTTT. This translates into CATSRGWSGEGGNTEAFF.

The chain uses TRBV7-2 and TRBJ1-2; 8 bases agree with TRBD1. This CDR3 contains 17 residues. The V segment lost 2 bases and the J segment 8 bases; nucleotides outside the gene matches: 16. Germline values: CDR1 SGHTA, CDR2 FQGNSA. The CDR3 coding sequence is TGTGCCAGCAGCTTATCTTTAACAGGGCAGGGGGCGCCGGGCTACACCTTC. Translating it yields CASSLSLTGQGAPGYTF.

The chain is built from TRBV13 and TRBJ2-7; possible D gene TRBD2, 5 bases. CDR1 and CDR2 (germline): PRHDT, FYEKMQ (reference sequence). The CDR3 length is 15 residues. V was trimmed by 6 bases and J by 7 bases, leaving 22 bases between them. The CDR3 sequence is CASSFSPQSSGEQYF. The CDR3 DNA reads TGTGCCAGCAGTTTCAGTCCTCAATCCTCGGGGGAGCAGTACTTC. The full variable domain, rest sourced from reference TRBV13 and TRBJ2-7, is AAGVIQSPRHLIKEKRETATLKCYPIPRHDTVYWYQQGPGQDPQFLISFYEKMQSDKGSIPDRFSAQQFSDYHSELNMSSLELGDSALYFCASSFSPQSSGEQYFGPGTRLTVT.